This T cell receptor beta chain came from a study of OX40 agonist ivuxolimab in advanced cancers. Study overall: Every 2 weeks, ivuxolimab was infused into the patients intravenously at between 0.01 and 10 mg/kg. The dose-escalation cohort was around 83% male, with a mean age of 60 years, ranging about 23 to 90.

Measured with immunoSEQ multiplex PCR; TCRdb has only the in-frame clones, and not every one. The sample has tens of thousands of clones, 85% seen once. Exclusion of a patient followed from autoimmune disease history or systemic immunosuppression. Whole-study findings and limits: The CD4+ and CD8+ T cells in the blood had expanded clonally by week 6 at 0.1 to 3.0 mg/kg.

To note about this clone: Antigen: not known.

The receptor was derived from an adult with an advanced solid tumor such as melanoma, head and neck, liver or kidney cancer. This sample comprised CD4+ or CD8+ T cells sorted from blood, obtained in a trial of the OX40 agonist ivuxolimab.

The CDR3 DNA reads as TGTGCCAGCAGCCTCCGACAACAGCCCAGGGTAGAAACTGAAGCTTTCTTT. It translates to CASSLRQQPRVETEAFF. This chain joins TRBV4-2 and TRBJ1-1; the D gene is possibly TRBD1 (5 bases). The CDR3 has 17 residues. The V and J ends lost 4 bases and 5 bases respectively, with 23 bases between them. The germline gives CDR1 LGHNA, CDR2 YNFKEQ.